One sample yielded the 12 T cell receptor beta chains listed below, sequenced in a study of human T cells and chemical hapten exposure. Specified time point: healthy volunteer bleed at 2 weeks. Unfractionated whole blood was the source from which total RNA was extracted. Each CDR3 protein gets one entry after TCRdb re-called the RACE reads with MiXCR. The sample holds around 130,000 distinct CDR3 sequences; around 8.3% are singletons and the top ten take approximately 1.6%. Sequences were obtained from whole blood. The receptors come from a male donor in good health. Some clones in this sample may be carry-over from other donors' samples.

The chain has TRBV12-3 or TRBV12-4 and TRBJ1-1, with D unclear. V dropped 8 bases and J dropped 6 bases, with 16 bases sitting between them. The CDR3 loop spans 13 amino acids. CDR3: CASAIQRGAEAFF. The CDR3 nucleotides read TGTGCCAGCGCGATTCAGCGCGGAGCTGAAGCTTTCTTT.

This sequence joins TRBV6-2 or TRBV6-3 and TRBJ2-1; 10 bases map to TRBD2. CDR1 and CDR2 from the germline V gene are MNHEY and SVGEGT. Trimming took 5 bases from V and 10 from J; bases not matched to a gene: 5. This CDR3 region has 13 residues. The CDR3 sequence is CASSRPGLAEQFF. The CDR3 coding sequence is TGTGCCAGCAGTAGACCGGGACTAGCGGAGCAGTTCTTC.

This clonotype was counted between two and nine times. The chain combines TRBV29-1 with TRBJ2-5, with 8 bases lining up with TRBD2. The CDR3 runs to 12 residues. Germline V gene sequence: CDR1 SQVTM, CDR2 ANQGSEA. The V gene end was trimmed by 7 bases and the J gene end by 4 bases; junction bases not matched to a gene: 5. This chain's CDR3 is CSGRGGLETQYF. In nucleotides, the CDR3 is TGCAGCGGCCGGGGGGGATTAGAGACCCAGTACTTC.

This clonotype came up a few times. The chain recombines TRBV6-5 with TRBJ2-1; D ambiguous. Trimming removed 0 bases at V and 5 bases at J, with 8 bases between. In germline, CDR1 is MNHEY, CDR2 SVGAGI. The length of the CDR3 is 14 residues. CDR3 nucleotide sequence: TGTGCCAGCAGTTACTCGATAGGGAACAATGAGCAGTTCTTC. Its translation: CASSYSIGNNEQFF.

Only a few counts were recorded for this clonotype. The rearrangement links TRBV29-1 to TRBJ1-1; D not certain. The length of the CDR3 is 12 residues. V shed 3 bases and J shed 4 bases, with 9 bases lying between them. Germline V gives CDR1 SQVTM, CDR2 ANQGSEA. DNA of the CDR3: TGCAGCGTTGAGCACAGATCCACTGAAGCTTTCTTT. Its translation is CSVEHRSTEAFF.

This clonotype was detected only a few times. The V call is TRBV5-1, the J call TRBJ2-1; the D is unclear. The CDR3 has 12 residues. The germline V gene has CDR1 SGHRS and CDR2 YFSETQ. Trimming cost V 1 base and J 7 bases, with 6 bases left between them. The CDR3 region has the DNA TGCGCCAGCAGCTTGCCGAAGAATGAGCAGTTCTTC. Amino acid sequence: CASSLPKNEQFF.

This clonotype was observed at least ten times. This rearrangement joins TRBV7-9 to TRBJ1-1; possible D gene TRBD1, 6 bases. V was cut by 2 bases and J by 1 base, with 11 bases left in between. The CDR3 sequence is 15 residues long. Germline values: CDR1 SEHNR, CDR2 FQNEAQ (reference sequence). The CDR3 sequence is CASSLRAGANTEAFF. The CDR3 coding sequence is TGTGCCAGCAGCTTACGGGCAGGGGCGAACACTGAAGCTTTCTTT.

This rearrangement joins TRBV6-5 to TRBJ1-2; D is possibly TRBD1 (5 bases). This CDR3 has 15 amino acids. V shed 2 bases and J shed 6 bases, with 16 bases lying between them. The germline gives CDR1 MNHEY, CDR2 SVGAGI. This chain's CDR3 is CASSYEFPGMDGYTF. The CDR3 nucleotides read TGTGCCAGCAGTTACGAATTCCCAGGGATGGATGGCTACACCTTC.

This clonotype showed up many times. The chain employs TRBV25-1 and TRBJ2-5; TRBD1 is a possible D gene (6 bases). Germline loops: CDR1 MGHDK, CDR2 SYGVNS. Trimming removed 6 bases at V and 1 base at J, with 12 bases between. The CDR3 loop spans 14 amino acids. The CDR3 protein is CASRMRGSQETQYF. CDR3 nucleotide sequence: TGTGCCAGCAGGATGAGGGGGTCCCAAGAGACCCAGTACTTC.

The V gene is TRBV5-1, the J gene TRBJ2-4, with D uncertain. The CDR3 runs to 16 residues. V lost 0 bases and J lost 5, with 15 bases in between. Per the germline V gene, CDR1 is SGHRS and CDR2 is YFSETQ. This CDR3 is CASSLGPGSKQNIQYF. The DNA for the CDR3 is TGCGCCAGCAGCTTGGGCCCTGGCAGCAAACAAAACATTCAGTACTTC.

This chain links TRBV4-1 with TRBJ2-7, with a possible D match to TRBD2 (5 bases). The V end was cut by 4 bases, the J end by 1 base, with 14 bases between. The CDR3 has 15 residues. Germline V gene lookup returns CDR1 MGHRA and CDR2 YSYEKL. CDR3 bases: TGCGCCAGCAGCCTCCAGGACTCCACTTCCTACGAGCAGTACTTC. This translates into CASSLQDSTSYEQYF.

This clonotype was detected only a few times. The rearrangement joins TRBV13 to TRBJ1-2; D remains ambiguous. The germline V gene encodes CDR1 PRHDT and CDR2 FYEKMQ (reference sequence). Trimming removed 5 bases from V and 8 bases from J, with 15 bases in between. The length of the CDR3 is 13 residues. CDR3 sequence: CASSQGGAGGYTF. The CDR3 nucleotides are TGTGCCAGCAGCCAAGGTGGAGCGGGAGGCTACACCTTC. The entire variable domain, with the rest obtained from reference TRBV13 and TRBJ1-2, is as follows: AAGVIQSPRHLIKEKRETATLKCYPIPRHDTVYWYQQGPGQDPQFLISFYEKMQSDKGSIPDRFSAQQFSDYHSELNMSSLELGDSALYFCASSQGGAGGYTFGSGTRLTVV.